This TCR beta chain emerged from a study of persistence of HIV-infected CD4 T cells. The germline V and J ends were trimmed by 3 bases and 2 bases, with 11 bases remaining between them. Germline V lookup: CDR1 SEHNR, CDR2 FQNEAQ (reference sequence). This CDR3 contains 15 residues. This was the immunoSEQ version 4 assay in survey mode. Sequencing used immunoSEQ multiplex PCR; TCRdb keeps in-frame clones, though not all of them. This sample has 35,000 to 40,000 clones; around 80% occur once, and the top ten carry approximately 1.5%. This clone was detected only once. Its antigen remains unknown. Lysates of CMV-infected fibroblasts at 10 ug/mL stimulated these cells. Memory cells lacking CD40L and CD69 with high CD45RO were sorted.

The specimen comprised CD4+ T cells sorted from PBMCs after roughly 18-hour stimulation, sampled from a patient who received antiretroviral therapy. The sequence was obtained from an adult man with HIV who was CMV-seropositive. This rearrangement joins TRBV7-9 to TRBJ1-5; unclear D gene. CDR3 DNA sequence: TGTGCCAGCAGCTTCGGAAGTGAGGGCAATCAGCCCCAGCATTTT. Protein: CASSFGSEGNQPQHF.